The 4 T cell receptor beta chains below come from one sample, sequenced in a study of T cell changes during pregnancy in multiple sclerosis. The protocol was immunoSEQ multiplex PCR, while the TCRdb copy is restricted to in-frame clones and leaves out a portion. The top ten hold less than 2% of the sample, which has about 93,000 clones, 91% seen once. This sample comprised peripheral blood, obtained after pregnancy. These receptors were taken from a female donor in good health, enrolled as a control in a pregnancy study.

V and J are TRBV6-6 and TRBJ1-5, with 8 bases aligning to TRBD1. Germline CDR1 is MNHNY and CDR2 is SVGAGI (reference sequence). Trimming removed 9 bases from V and 2 bases from J; junction bases left unmatched: 12. The CDR3 totals 16 residues. As DNA, the CDR3 is TGTGCCAGTAATCCGCGGACAGGGTATGGCAATCAGCCCCAGCATTTT. This sequence encodes CASNPRTGYGNQPQHF.

This sequence joins TRBV6-6 and TRBJ1-1, with TRBD1 identical over 7 bases. The germline CDR1 and CDR2 sequences are MNHNY and SVGAGI (reference sequence). This CDR3 contains 15 residues. The V gene end was trimmed by 1 base and the J gene end by 5 bases; junction bases not matched to a gene: 7. This chain's CDR3 is CASSYYATGRTEAFF. The CDR3 DNA reads TGTGCCAGCAGTTACTACGCGACAGGGAGGACTGAAGCTTTCTTT.

This clone has only a few counts. This chain uses TRBV6-1 with TRBJ1-5; TRBD1 is a possible D gene (5 bases). Per germline, CDR1 MNHNS and CDR2 SASEGT. The CDR3 length is 15 residues. The V and J ends lost 4 bases and 0 bases respectively, with 10 bases between them. The CDR3 bases are TGTGCCAGCAGTGTGACAGTATATAGCAATCAGCCCCAGCATTTT. This gives the protein CASSVTVYSNQPQHF.

This chain links TRBV13 with TRBJ1-4; D is uncertain. CDR3 size: 14 residues. CDR1 is PRHDT, CDR2 FYEKMQ, per germline (reference sequence). V lost 3 bases and J lost 4, with 9 bases in between. The CDR3 DNA follows: TGTGCCAGCAGCTTTCGGGGTCTTAATGAAAAACTGTTTTTT. Translating it yields CASSFRGLNEKLFF.